This T cell receptor (beta chain) emerged from a study of CD8 T cells in ankylosing spondylitis. Study-wide results and limits: Made up of about eight highly homologous variants, a TCR beta motif appeared characteristic of ankylosing spondylitis blood. Clones tied to disease were said to be significantly enriched in matched ankylosing spondylitis synovial fluid.

Using its own MiXCR run on the 5' RACE reads, TCRdb lists one record per CDR3 protein. The sample consists of 250,000 or so distinct CDR3 sequences, 10% of them appearing once. The CDR3 spans 16 residues. V was clipped by 2 bases and J by 2 bases, with 15 bases between them. Germline CDR1 reads SEHNR; CDR2 reads FQNEAQ (reference sequence). In its sample, this clonotype was seen many times. No antigen is known for it. The sequence was obtained from a male donor with ankylosing spondylitis or in good health (not recorded which). Sequencing input: blood, either unsorted or a sorted T cell fraction (not recorded which). The chain recombines TRBV7-9 with TRBJ1-2; possible D gene TRBD1, 5 bases. The CDR3 coding sequence is TGTGCCAGCAGCTTATGGGGCGTCCCGGGGAACTATGGCTACACCTTC. Its translation is CASSLWGVPGNYGYTF.